Shown below are 9 T cell receptor beta chains from a single sample sequenced in a study of OX40 agonist ivuxolimab in advanced cancers. The protocol was immunoSEQ multiplex PCR, while the TCRdb copy is restricted to in-frame clones and leaves out a portion. Altogether some 100,000 clones are present, around 87% being singletons, with the ten largest covering more than 0.15%. Sequenced material: CD4+ or CD8+ T cells sorted from blood, taken in a trial of the OX40 agonist ivuxolimab. All receptors derive from an adult with an advanced solid tumor such as melanoma, head and neck, liver or kidney cancer.

The chain combines TRBV9 with TRBJ2-1; D uncertain. Germline CDR1 and CDR2: SGDLS and YYNGEE. Trimming pared 3 bases from V and 8 bases from J, leaving 15 bases between. The CDR3 contains 14 residues. CDR3 amino acids: CASSAITSNHEQFF. CDR3 nucleotide sequence: TGTGCCAGCAGCGCCATAACATCAAACCATGAGCAGTTCTTC.

The chain links TRBV15 to TRBJ1-1, with D unresolved. Trimming took 6 bases from V and 4 from J, leaving 12 bases between them. CDR3 length equals 13 residues. Germline V gene data show CDR1 as LNHNV and CDR2 as YYDKDF (reference sequence). The CDR3 region has the DNA TGTGCCACCAGAGGAATACAGCGCACTGAAGCTTTCTTT. Its translation is CATRGIQRTEAFF.

The DNA of the CDR3 is TGTGCCAGCAGCTATACAGGGATCACCACAGATACGCAGTATTTT. It codes for CASSYTGITTDTQYF. The chain has TRBV7-3 and TRBJ2-3; D might be TRBD1 (6 bases). Germline CDR1 is SGHTA and CDR2 is FQGTGA. The germline V and J ends were trimmed by 4 bases and 2 bases, with 13 bases remaining between them. The CDR3 extends over 15 amino acids.

The genes are TRBV13 and TRBJ2-3; D is unresolved. V dropped 5 bases and J dropped 5 bases, with 8 bases sitting between them. This CDR3 has 12 amino acids. Germline-derived CDR1 and CDR2 are PRHDT and FYEKMQ (reference sequence). The CDR3 reads CASSLRRDTQYF. The CDR3 region has the DNA TGTGCCAGCAGCCTCCGTCGAGATACGCAGTATTTT.

The chain recombines TRBV7-8 with TRBJ1-1, with 7 positions matching TRBD1. Germline CDR1 reads SGHVS; CDR2 reads FQNEAQ. This CDR3 spans 16 amino acids. V trimming: 4 bases; J trimming: 2 bases; junction bases outside the gene matches: 10. CDR3 in amino acids: CASSSPTGRSNTEAFF. The CDR3 region has the DNA TGTGCCAGCAGCTCCCCGACAGGGAGGAGCAACACTGAAGCTTTCTTT.

The rearrangement links TRBV7-3 to TRBJ2-3; no firm D call. Trimming left V 5 bases short and J 5 bases short, with 11 bases between. The V gene's germline CDR1 is SGHTA and CDR2 FQGTGA. The CDR3 covers 13 residues. The CDR3 protein is CASSRDPVDTQYF. For the CDR3, the DNA is TGTGCCAGCAGCCGAGACCCGGTAGATACGCAGTATTTT.

This chain uses TRBV6-1 with TRBJ2-1; 13 bases match TRBD2. Germline lookup yields CDR1 MNHNS and CDR2 SASEGT. The CDR3 is 15 residues long. The junction had 4 bases not matched to a gene; V was cut back by 10 bases and J by 1 base. The CDR3 nucleotides are TGTGCCATGGGGGGACTAGCGGGATCCTACAATGAGCAGTTCTTC. Its protein is CAMGGLAGSYNEQFF.

V is TRBV6-5 and J is TRBJ2-3; tentative D call: TRBD2 (7 bases). The germline V gene has CDR1 MNHEY and CDR2 SVGAGI. Trimming stripped 8 bases from V and 2 bases from J, with 17 bases between. The CDR3 sequence is 15 residues long. The CDR3 loop is CASGGGGSNTDTQYF. Written as DNA, the CDR3 is TGTGCCAGCGGCGGCGGGGGCTCTAACACAGATACGCAGTATTTT.

The chain employs TRBV2 and TRBJ1-6, with D uncertain. The CDR3 loop spans 11 amino acids. V gave up 6 bases and J gave up 9 bases, with 6 bases separating them. CDR1 is SNHLY and CDR2 is FYNNEI in the germline V gene. The CDR3 DNA sequence: TGTGCCAGCAGCCGGCCTTCACCCCTCCACTTT. Translated: CASSRPSPLHF.